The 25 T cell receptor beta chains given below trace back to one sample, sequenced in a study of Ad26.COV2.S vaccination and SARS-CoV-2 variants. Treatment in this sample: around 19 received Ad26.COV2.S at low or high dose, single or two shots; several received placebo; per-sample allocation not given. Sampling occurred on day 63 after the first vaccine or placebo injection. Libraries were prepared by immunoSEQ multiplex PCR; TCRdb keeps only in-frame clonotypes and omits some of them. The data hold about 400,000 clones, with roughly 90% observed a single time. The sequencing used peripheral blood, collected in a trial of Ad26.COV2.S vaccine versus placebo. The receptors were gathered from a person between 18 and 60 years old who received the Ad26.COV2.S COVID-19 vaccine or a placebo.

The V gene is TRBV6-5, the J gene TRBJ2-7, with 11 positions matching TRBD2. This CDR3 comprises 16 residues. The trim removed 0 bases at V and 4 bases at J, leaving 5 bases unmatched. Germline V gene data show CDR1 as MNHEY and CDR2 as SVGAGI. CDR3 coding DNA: TGTGCCAGCAGTTACTCCCCTAGCGGGGGGATTTACGAGCAGTACTTC. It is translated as CASSYSPSGGIYEQYF.

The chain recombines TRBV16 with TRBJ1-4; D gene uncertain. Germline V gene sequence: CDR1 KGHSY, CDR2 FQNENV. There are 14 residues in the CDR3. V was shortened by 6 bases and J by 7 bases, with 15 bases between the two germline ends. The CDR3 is CASRLGRRGEKLFF. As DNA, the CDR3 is TGTGCCAGCAGATTAGGACGGCGAGGTGAAAAACTGTTTTTT.

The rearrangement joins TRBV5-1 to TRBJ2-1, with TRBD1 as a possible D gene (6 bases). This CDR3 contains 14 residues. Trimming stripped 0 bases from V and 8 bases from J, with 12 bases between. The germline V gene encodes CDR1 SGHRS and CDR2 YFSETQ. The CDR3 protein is CASSLVQGGYEQFF. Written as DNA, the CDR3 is TGCGCCAGCAGCTTGGTACAGGGCGGCTATGAGCAGTTCTTC.

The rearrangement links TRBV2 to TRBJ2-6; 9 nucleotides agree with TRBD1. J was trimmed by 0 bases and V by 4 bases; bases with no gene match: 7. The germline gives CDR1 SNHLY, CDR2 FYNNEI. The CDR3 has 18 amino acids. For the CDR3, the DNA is TGTGCCAGCAGTGGGGACAGGGCGCGGTCCTCTGGGGCCAACGTCCTGACTTTC. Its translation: CASSGDRARSSGANVLTF.

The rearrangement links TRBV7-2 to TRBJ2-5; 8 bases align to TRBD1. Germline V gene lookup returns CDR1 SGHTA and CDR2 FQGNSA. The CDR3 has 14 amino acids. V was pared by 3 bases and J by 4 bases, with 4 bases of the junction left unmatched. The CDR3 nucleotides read TGTGCCAGCAGCTTGACAGGGGAGGCAGAGACCCAGTACTTC. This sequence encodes CASSLTGEAETQYF.

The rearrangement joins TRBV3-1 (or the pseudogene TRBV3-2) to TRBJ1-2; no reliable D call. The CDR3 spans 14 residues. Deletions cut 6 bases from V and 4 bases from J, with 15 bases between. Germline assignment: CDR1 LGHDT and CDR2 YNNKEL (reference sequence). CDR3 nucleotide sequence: TGTGCCAGCAGTCATGGACGATCGTTCTATGGCTACACCTTC. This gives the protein CASSHGRSFYGYTF.

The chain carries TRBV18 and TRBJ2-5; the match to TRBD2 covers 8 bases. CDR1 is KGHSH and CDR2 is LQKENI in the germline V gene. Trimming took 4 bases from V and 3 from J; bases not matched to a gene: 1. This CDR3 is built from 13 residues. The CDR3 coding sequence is TGTGCCAGCTCACAACTAGCGGAAGAGACCCAGTACTTC. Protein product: CASSQLAEETQYF.

The CDR3 sequence: CASSPGTTTGYTF. In nucleotides, the CDR3 is TGTGCCAGCAGCCCCGGGACAACGACAGGCTACACCTTC. The chain joins TRBV7-6 to TRBJ1-2, with a weak D call TRBD1 (6 bases). Per germline, CDR1 SGHVS and CDR2 FNYEAQ. The CDR3 has 13 residues. V lost 5 bases to trimming and J lost 8 bases, with 15 bases between them.

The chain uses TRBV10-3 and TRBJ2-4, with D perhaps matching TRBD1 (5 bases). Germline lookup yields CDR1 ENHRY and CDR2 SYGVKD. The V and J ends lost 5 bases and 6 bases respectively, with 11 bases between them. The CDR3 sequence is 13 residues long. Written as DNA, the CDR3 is TGTGCCATCAGTCAGGGTTTGGGAAACATTCAGTACTTC. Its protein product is CAISQGLGNIQYF.

The CDR3 loop is CASSEPWAGGQPQHF. The CDR3 DNA reads TGTGCCAGCAGTGAACCTTGGGCAGGGGGACAGCCCCAGCATTTT. The chain has TRBV6-1 and TRBJ1-5, with 7 bases that match TRBD1. Germline CDR1 reads MNHNS; CDR2 reads SASEGT. The V gene end was trimmed by 2 bases and the J gene end by 7 bases; junction bases not matched to a gene: 8. The CDR3 has 15 residues.

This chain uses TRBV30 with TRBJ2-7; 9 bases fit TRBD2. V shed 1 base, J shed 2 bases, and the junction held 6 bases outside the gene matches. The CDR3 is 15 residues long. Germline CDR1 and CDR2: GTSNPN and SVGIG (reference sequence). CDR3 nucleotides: TGTGCCTGGAGTGGAGCGGGGGGACATCCCTACGAGCAGTACTTC. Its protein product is CAWSGAGGHPYEQYF.

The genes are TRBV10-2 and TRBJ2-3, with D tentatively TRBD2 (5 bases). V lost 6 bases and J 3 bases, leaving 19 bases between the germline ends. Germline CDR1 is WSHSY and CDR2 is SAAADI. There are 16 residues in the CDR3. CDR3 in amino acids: CASRGGGFEQTDTQYF. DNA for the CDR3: TGCGCCAGCAGAGGCGGAGGTTTTGAGCAGACAGATACGCAGTATTTT.

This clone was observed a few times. The CDR3 DNA sequence: TGTGCCAGCAGCTTAGATGTAGGGGGTTCACCCCTCCACTTT. Residues: CASSLDVGGSPLHF. The J gene is TRBJ1-6, the V gene TRBV7-9; perhaps TRBD1 as D (6 bases). The CDR3 is made up of 14 amino acids. Trimming shortened V by 1 base and J by 9 bases, and 10 bases separated the two germline ends. CDR1 and CDR2 from the germline V gene are SEHNR and FQNEAQ (reference sequence). Using reference TRBV7-9 and TRBJ1-6 for the parts outside the CDR3, the full variable domain is DTGVSQNPRHKITKRGQNVTFRCDPISEHNRLYWYRQTLGQGPEFLTYFQNEAQLEKSRLLSDRFSAERPKGSFSTLEIQRTEQGDSAMYLCASSLDVGGSPLHFGNGTRLTVT.

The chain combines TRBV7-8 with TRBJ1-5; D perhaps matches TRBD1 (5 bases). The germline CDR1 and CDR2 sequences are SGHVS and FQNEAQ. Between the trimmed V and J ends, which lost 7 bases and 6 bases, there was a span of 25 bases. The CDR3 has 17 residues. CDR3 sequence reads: CASTLTRGGTGIQPQHF. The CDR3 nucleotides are TGTGCCAGCACCCTAACTCGGGGGGGAACAGGAATTCAGCCCCAGCATTTT.

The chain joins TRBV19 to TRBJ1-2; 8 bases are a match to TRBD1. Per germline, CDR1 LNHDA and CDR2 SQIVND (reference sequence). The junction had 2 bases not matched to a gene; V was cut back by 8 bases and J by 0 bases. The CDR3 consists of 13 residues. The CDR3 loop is CASGTGPNYGYTF. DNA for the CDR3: TGTGCCAGTGGGACAGGTCCTAACTATGGCTACACCTTC.

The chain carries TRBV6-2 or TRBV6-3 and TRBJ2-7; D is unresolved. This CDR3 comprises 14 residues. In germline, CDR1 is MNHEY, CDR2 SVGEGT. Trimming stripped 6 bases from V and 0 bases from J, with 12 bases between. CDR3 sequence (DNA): TGTGCCAGCAGCCCACGGCGGATCTCCTACGAGCAGTACTTC. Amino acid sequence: CASSPRRISYEQYF.

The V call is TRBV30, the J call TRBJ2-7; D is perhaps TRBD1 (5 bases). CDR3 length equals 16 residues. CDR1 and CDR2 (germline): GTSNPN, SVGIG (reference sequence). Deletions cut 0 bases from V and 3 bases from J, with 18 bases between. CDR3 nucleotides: TGTGCCTGGAGTGTACCCAACAGGCTAACCTTCTACGAGCAGTACTTC. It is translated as CAWSVPNRLTFYEQYF. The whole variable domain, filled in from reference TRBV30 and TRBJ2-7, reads SQTIHQWPATLVQPVGSPLSLECTVEGTSNPNLYWYRQAAGRGLQLLFYSVGIGQISSEVPQNLSASRPQDRQFILSSKKLLLSDSGFYLCAWSVPNRLTFYEQYFGPGTRLTVT.

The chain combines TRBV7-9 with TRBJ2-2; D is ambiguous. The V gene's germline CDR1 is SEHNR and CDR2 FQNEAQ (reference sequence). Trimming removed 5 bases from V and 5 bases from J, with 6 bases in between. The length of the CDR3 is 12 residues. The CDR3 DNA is TGTGCCAGCAGCCCCTGGACCGGGGAGCTGTTTTTT. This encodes CASSPWTGELFF.

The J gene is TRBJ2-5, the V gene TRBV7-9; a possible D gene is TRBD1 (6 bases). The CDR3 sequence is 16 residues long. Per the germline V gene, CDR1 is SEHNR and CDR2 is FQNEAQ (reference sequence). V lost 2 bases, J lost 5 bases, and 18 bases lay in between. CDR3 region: CASSLRARGPLETQYF. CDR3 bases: TGTGCCAGCAGCTTAAGGGCCAGGGGCCCTTTGGAGACCCAGTACTTC.

The CDR3 DNA reads TGTGCCAGCAGCTTGGGGGGGGACAGTCACCTTAGCACAGATACGCAGTATTTT. Its translation is CASSLGGDSHLSTDTQYF. The chain is built from TRBV5-4 and TRBJ2-3, with a tentative D call TRBD1 (7 bases). The V end lost 0 bases, the J end lost 0 bases, and 17 bases lay between the germline ends. The CDR3 loop spans 18 amino acids. Germline V gene sequence: CDR1 SGHNT, CDR2 YYREEE (reference sequence).

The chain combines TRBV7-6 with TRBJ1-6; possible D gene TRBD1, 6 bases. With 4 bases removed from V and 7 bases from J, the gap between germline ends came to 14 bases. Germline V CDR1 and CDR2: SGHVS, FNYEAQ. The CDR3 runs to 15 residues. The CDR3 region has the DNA TGTGCCAGCAGCTCCGACAGGCAGCGCAATTCACCCCTCCACTTT. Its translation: CASSSDRQRNSPLHF.

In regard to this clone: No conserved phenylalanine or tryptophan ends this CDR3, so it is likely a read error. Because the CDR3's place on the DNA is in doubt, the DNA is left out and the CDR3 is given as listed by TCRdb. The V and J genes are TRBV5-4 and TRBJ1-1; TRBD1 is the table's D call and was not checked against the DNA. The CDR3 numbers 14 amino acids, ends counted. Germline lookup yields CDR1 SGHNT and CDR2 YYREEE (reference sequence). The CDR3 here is CASRNQRRGNVEEI.

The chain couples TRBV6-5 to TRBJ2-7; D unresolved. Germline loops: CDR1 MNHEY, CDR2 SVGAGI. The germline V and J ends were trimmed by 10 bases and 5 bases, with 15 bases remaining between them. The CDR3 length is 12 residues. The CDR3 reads CATTLGNHEQYF. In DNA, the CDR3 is TGTGCCACCACTCTAGGAAACCACGAGCAGTACTTC.

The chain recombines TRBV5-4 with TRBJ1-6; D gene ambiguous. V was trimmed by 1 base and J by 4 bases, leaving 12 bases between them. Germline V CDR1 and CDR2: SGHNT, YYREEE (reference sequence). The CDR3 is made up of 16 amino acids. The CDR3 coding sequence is TGTGCCAGCAGCTTGCTTGTCGGCGGTTATAATTCACCCCTCCACTTT. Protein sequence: CASSLLVGGYNSPLHF.

The CDR3 loop is CASSFEQVGLEQYF. The CDR3 nucleotides are TGTGCCAGCAGCTTTGAACAGGTGGGGTTAGAGCAGTACTTC. The chain joins TRBV5-5 to TRBJ2-7; TRBD1 is a possible D gene (5 bases). The ends were cut back, 2 bases at V and 7 bases at J, with 16 bases in the middle. Germline V lookup: CDR1 SGHKS, CDR2 YYEKEE (reference sequence). This CDR3 contains 14 residues.